A single sample is the source of the 26 T cell receptor beta chains below, sequenced in a study of blood T cell repertoires in COVID-19. Method: immunoSEQ multiplex PCR; TCRdb's copy keeps in-frame clones and lacks some. The table lists over 25,000 clones, roughly 84% of them singletons, with 8.5% to 10% in the top ten. The sequencing sample was made of peripheral blood. The receptors come from an elderly man with active COVID-19.

The gene calls are TRBV5-4 and TRBJ2-2; D is perhaps TRBD2 (5 bases). The CDR3 is made up of 15 amino acids. Trimming removed 4 bases at V and 2 bases at J, with 12 bases between. Germline CDR1 SGHNT, CDR2 YYREEE (reference sequence). CDR3 residues: CASSPNSGNTGELFF. The CDR3, as DNA: TGTGCCAGCAGCCCCAACAGCGGAAACACCGGGGAGCTGTTTTTT.

The chain is built from TRBV5-1 and TRBJ1-1; 8 bases line up with TRBD1. Looked up from germline, CDR1 is SGHRS and CDR2 is YFSETQ. The CDR3 is 17 residues long. The junction had 13 bases not matched to a gene; V was cut back by 4 bases and J by 2 bases. This chain's CDR3 is CASSLRQGSPSNTEAFF. CDR3 bases: TGCGCCAGCAGCCTTAGACAGGGGAGCCCCTCCAACACTGAAGCTTTCTTT.

The gene calls are TRBV11-2 and TRBJ1-1; D possibly corresponds to TRBD1 (6 bases). In germline, CDR1 is SGHAT, CDR2 FQNNGV. The CDR3 totals 18 residues. V lost 7 bases to trimming and J lost 5 bases, with 29 bases between them. The CDR3 coding sequence is TGTGCCAGCATTAAGCGGGGGCGCGGACCCACCGGAGGAACTGAAGCTTTCTTT. This translates into CASIKRGRGPTGGTEAFF.

This chain uses TRBV3-1 (or the pseudogene TRBV3-2) with TRBJ1-4; tentatively, D is TRBD1 (5 bases). The CDR3 runs 15 residues. Germline CDR1 and CDR2: LGHDT and YNNKEL (reference sequence). Trimming left V 4 bases short and J 0 bases short, with 9 bases between. DNA of the CDR3: TGTGCCAGCAGCCGGGGCGCCGCAACTAATGAAAAACTGTTTTTT. This gives the protein CASSRGAATNEKLFF.

The chain carries TRBV5-1 and TRBJ2-2; 7 nucleotides agree with TRBD2. CDR3 length: 13 residues. Trimming removed 6 bases from V and 5 bases from J; junction bases left unmatched: 4. Germline CDR1 is SGHRS and CDR2 is YFSETQ. The DNA of the CDR3 is TGCGCCAGCAACCCCGGGGGGACCGGGGAGCTGTTTTTT. It is translated as CASNPGGTGELFF.

The chain is built from TRBV11-3 and TRBJ2-1, with a tentative D call TRBD2 (7 bases). In germline, CDR1 is SGHNT, CDR2 YENEEA. V lost 5 bases and J lost 5, with 16 bases in between. The CDR3 spans 15 residues. The CDR3 reads CASSKIGGANNEQFF. The CDR3, as DNA: TGTGCCAGCAGCAAAATTGGGGGGGCGAACAATGAGCAGTTCTTC.

The chain uses TRBV7-2 and TRBJ2-1, with 8 bases that match TRBD2. The CDR3 sequence is 14 residues long. With 5 bases clipped from V and 6 bases from J, the junction kept 6 bases outside the gene matches. Germline V gene data show CDR1 as SGHTA and CDR2 as FQGNSA. The CDR3 DNA reads as TGTGCCAGCAGCACTTCCGGGACTAGCAATGAGCAGTTCTTC. The encoded protein is CASSTSGTSNEQFF.

This sequence joins TRBV9 and TRBJ1-1; no reliable D call. Germline-derived CDR1 and CDR2 are SGDLS and YYNGEE. The CDR3 totals 15 residues. Trimming shortened V by 0 bases and J by 0 bases, and 9 bases separated the two germline ends. The CDR3 DNA reads as TGTGCCAGCAGCGTAGCCGGGGATATGAACACTGAAGCTTTCTTT. Translating gives CASSVAGDMNTEAFF.

The chain employs TRBV4-1 and TRBJ1-6; D unclear. Germline V CDR1 and CDR2: MGHRA, YSYEKL. V shed 3 bases and J shed 0 bases, with 9 bases lying between them. The CDR3 runs 16 residues. CDR3: CASSHQESSYNSPLHF. CDR3 bases: TGCGCCAGCAGCCATCAGGAAAGCTCCTATAATTCACCCCTCCACTTT.

The chain couples TRBV5-1 to TRBJ2-3, with D tentatively TRBD1 (5 bases). Germline assignment: CDR1 SGHRS and CDR2 YFSETQ. This CDR3 is 18 amino acids long. The ends were cut back, 4 bases at V and 4 bases at J, with 25 bases in the middle. CDR3 sequence: CASSRRIGLTEVSDTQYF. The CDR3 coding sequence is TGCGCCAGCAGCCGACGGATTGGGCTGACAGAAGTCTCAGATACGCAGTATTTT. Based on the CDR3 plus reference TRBV5-1 and TRBJ2-3, the full variable domain is KAGVTQTPRYLIKTRGQQVTLSCSPISGHRSVSWYQQTPGQGLQFLFEYFSETQRNKGNFPGRFSGRQFSNSRSEMNVSTLELGDSALYLCASSRRIGLTEVSDTQYFGPGTRLTVL.

This clone was found a few times. The chain has TRBV4-1 and TRBJ1-5; the match to TRBD1 covers 7 bases. Germline loops: CDR1 MGHRA, CDR2 YSYEKL. V was clipped by 1 base and J by 3 bases; unmatched bases: 9. This CDR3 contains 17 residues. The CDR3: CASSQVPYRGLNQPQHF. The CDR3 DNA follows: TGCGCCAGCAGCCAAGTCCCGTACAGGGGCCTCAATCAGCCCCAGCATTTT.

This sequence joins TRBV7-2 and TRBJ1-4; the match to TRBD1 covers 7 bases. The germline V gene has CDR1 SGHTA and CDR2 FQGNSA. The CDR3 totals 15 residues. V trimming: 6 bases; J trimming: 5 bases; junction bases outside the gene matches: 9. The CDR3 protein is CASRRTGAANEKLFF. The CDR3 bases are TGTGCCAGCAGACGTACAGGGGCGGCCAATGAAAAACTGTTTTTT. Combining the CDR3 with reference TRBV7-2 and TRBJ1-4 gives the whole variable domain GAGVSQSPSNKVTEKGKDVELRCDPISGHTALYWYRQSLGQGLEFLIYFQGNSAPDKSGLPSDRFSAERTGGSVSTLTIQRTQQEDSAVYLCASRRTGAANEKLFFGSGTQLSVL.

The V gene is TRBV5-1, the J gene TRBJ1-2, with TRBD1 matching over 12 bases. The CDR3 totals 15 residues. Trimming at V came to 0 bases and at J to 8 bases, leaving 5 bases not matched to a gene. Germline V gene data show CDR1 as SGHRS and CDR2 as YFSETQ. The CDR3 DNA sequence: TGCGCCAGCAGCTTGGCCGGGACAGGGGGCGAAGGCTACACCTTC. Translating it yields CASSLAGTGGEGYTF.

This chain links TRBV7-8 with TRBJ2-1, with 10 nucleotides matching TRBD2. The CDR3 is 17 residues long. CDR1 SGHVS and CDR2 FQNEAQ come from the germline V gene. Germline trimming cut 2 bases from V and 0 bases from J; bases unmatched to any gene: 4. The CDR3 bases are TGTGCCAGCAGCTTATATAGCGGGGGGCCCTCCTACAATGAGCAGTTCTTC. Encoded protein: CASSLYSGGPSYNEQFF.

This clone is termed medium-sized. The rearrangement joins TRBV19 to TRBJ1-6; 10 nucleotides align to TRBD1. The V gene's germline CDR1 is LNHDA and CDR2 SQIVND (reference sequence). Trimming at V came to 10 bases and at J to 8 bases, leaving 8 bases not matched to a gene. This CDR3 has 14 residues. The CDR3 DNA is TGTGCCACTCAGACAGGGGGCGAGGATTCACCCCTCCACTTT. It codes for CATQTGGEDSPLHF.

The V call is TRBV6-2 or TRBV6-3, the J call TRBJ2-7; no reliable D call. V lost 0 bases to trimming and J lost 2 bases, with 5 bases between them. The CDR3 runs to 13 residues. CDR1 and CDR2 (germline): MNHEY, SVGEGT. The CDR3 sequence is CASSYSAPYEQYF. CDR3 coding DNA: TGTGCCAGCAGTTACTCGGCCCCCTACGAGCAGTACTTC.

V and J are TRBV7-2 and TRBJ2-1; the D is unclear. Trimming left V 2 bases short and J 5 bases short, with 7 bases between. This CDR3 is built from 13 residues. CDR1 SGHTA and CDR2 FQGNSA come from the germline V gene. CDR3 DNA sequence: TGTGCCAGCAGCTTATACAGAGACAATGAGCAGTTCTTC. Protein: CASSLYRDNEQFF.

The V gene is TRBV7-3, the J gene TRBJ2-1; 12 bases map to TRBD2. This CDR3 has 16 residues. Germline CDR1 SGHTA, CDR2 FQGTGA. V lost 3 bases to trimming and J lost 4 bases; unmatched junction nucleotides: 4. The CDR3 protein is CASSLASGGVYNEQFF. The CDR3 DNA sequence: TGTGCCAGCAGCTTGGCTAGCGGGGGGGTATACAATGAGCAGTTCTTC.

This chain links TRBV7-8 with TRBJ2-5, with D possibly being TRBD1 (6 bases). V dropped 4 bases and J dropped 5 bases, with 14 bases sitting between them. CDR1 and CDR2 (germline): SGHVS, FQNEAQ. This CDR3 comprises 14 residues. In nucleotides, the CDR3 is TGTGCCAGCAGCTCGACAGGCCCAGGGGAGACCCAGTACTTC. It encodes CASSSTGPGETQYF.

The genes are TRBV2 and TRBJ2-2, with D tentatively TRBD1 (6 bases). The CDR3 is 13 residues long. Germline-derived CDR1 and CDR2 are SNHLY and FYNNEI. Trimming left V 5 bases short and J 5 bases short, with 9 bases between. CDR3 coding DNA: TGTGCCAGCAGTTCGCAGGGGACCGGGGAGCTGTTTTTT. Protein: CASSSQGTGELFF.

This clone has a handful of counts. The chain joins TRBV18 to TRBJ2-5; D may be TRBD1 (5 bases). The CDR3 length is 16 residues. Trimming removed 3 bases at V and 7 bases at J, with 21 bases between. CDR1 is KGHSH, CDR2 LQKENI, per germline. CDR3 nucleotides: TGTGCCAGCTCACCTCTTTTAATTGGGGCCGAGGTGACCCAGTACTTC. It is translated as CASSPLLIGAEVTQYF.

This chain uses TRBV5-1 with TRBJ2-7, with D possibly matching TRBD1 (5 bases). The V and J ends lost 0 bases and 2 bases respectively, with 18 bases between them. CDR1 is SGHRS, CDR2 YFSETQ, per germline. CDR3 length: 17 residues. CDR3 residues: CASSLARTGSVPYEQYF. DNA of the CDR3: TGCGCCAGCAGCTTGGCGAGAACAGGCAGTGTCCCCTACGAGCAGTACTTC. The full variable domain, rest sourced from reference TRBV5-1 and TRBJ2-7, is KAGVTQTPRYLIKTRGQQVTLSCSPISGHRSVSWYQQTPGQGLQFLFEYFSETQRNKGNFPGRFSGRQFSNSRSEMNVSTLELGDSALYLCASSLARTGSVPYEQYFGPGTRLTVT.

The gene calls are TRBV10-3 and TRBJ1-2, with D possibly being TRBD1 (5 bases). Per the germline V gene, CDR1 is ENHRY and CDR2 is SYGVKD. Trimming took 3 bases from V and 13 from J, leaving 15 bases between them. The CDR3 sequence is 12 residues long. CDR3 loop: CAISDHGTSGTF. In DNA form, the CDR3 reads TGTGCCATCAGTGACCACGGGACTTCGGGCACCTTC.

The gene calls are TRBV6-6 and TRBJ1-6; D ambiguous. Between the trimmed V and J ends, which lost 5 bases and 10 bases, there was a span of 18 bases. The CDR3 sequence is 15 residues long. The germline gives CDR1 MNHNY, CDR2 SVGAGI (reference sequence). The CDR3 coding sequence is TGTGCCAGCAGTCTCGATGGAGGGCCCCACTCACCCCTCCACTTT. Translated: CASSLDGGPHSPLHF.

The genes are TRBV10-1 and TRBJ2-2; D perhaps matches TRBD1 (5 bases). CDR1 WNHNN and CDR2 SYGVQD come from the germline V gene (reference sequence). The CDR3 extends over 13 amino acids. Deletions cut 4 bases from V and 8 bases from J, with 11 bases between. Here the CDR3 reads CASSGQGMGELFF. Written as DNA, the CDR3 is TGCGCCAGCAGTGGTCAGGGAATGGGGGAGCTGTTTTTT.

The chain has TRBV7-2 and TRBJ1-6; D is unclear. V was trimmed by 3 bases and J by 9 bases, leaving 9 bases between them. CDR1 SGHTA and CDR2 FQGNSA come from the germline V gene. The CDR3 covers 13 residues. The CDR3 reads CASSLRGPSPLHF. CDR3 in DNA: TGTGCCAGCAGCTTGAGAGGGCCTTCACCCCTCCACTTT.